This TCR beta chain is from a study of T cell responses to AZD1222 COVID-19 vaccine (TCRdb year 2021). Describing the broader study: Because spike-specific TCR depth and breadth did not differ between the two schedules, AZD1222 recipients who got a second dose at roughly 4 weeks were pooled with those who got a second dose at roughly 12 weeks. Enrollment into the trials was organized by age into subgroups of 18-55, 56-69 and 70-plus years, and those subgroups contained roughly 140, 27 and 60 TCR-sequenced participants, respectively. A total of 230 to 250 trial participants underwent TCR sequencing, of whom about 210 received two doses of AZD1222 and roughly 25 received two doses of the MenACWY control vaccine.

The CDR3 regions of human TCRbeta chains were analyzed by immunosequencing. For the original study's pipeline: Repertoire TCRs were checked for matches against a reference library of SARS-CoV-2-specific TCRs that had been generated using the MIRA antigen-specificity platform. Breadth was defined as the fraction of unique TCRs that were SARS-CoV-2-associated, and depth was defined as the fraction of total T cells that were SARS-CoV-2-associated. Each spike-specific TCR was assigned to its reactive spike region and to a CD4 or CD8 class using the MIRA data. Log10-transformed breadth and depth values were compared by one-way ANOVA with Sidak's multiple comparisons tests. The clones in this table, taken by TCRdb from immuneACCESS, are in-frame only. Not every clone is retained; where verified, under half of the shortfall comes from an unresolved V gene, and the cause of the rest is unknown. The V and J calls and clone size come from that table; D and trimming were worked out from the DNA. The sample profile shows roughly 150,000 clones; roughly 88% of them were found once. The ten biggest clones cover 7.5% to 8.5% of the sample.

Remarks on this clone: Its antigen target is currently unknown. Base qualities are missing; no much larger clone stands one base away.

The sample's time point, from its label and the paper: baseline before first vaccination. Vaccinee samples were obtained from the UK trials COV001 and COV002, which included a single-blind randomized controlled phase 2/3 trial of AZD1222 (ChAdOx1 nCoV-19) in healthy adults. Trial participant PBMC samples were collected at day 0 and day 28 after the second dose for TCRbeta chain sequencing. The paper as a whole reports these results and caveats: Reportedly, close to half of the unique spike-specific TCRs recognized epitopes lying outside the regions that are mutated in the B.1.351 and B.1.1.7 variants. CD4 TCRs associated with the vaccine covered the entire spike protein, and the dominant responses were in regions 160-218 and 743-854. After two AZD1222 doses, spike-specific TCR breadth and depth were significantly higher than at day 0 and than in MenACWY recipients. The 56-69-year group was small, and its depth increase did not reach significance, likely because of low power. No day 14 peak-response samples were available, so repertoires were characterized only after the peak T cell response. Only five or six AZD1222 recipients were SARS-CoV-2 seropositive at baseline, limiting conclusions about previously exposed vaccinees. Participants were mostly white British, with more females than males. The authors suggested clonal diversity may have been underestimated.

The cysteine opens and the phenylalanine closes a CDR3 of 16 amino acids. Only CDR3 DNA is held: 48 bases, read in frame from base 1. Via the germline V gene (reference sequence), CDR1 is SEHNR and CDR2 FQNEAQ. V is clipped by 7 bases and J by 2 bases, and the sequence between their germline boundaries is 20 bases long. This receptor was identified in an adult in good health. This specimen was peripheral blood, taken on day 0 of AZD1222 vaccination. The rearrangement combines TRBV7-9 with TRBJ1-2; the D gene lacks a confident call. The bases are TGTGCCAGCACCTTCCTCGCGACGACGGGGAACTATGGCTACACCTTC. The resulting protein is CASTFLATTGNYGYTF.